The 2 T cell receptor beta chains given below trace back to one sample, sequenced in a study of control samples from healthy donors and cancer patients. Some clones are missing from TCRdb's copy, which holds only in-frame ones; the method was immunoSEQ multiplex PCR. The sample lists 180,000 or so clones; 90% to 95% were seen once. The specimen was blood. These receptors all stem from a woman aged 55-70 years in good health.

The V gene is TRBV7-9, the J gene TRBJ1-2; 7 positions match TRBD1. The germline gives CDR1 SEHNR, CDR2 FQNEAQ (reference sequence). J was trimmed by 5 bases and V by 6 bases; bases with no gene match: 9. The CDR3 runs 14 residues. The CDR3 loop reads CASRPGTVRYGYTF. In DNA form, the CDR3 reads TGTGCCAGCAGGCCCGGGACAGTTCGGTATGGCTACACCTTC.

J is TRBJ2-1 and V is TRBV10-3, with D possibly matching TRBD1 (6 bases). The CDR3 loop spans 16 amino acids. Germline CDR1 is ENHRY and CDR2 is SYGVKD. V lost 5 bases and J lost 0, with 14 bases in between. CDR3 region: CAISRDTQHSYNEQFF. CDR3 sequence (DNA): TGTGCCATCAGTCGGGACACCCAACACTCCTACAATGAGCAGTTCTTC.